This T cell receptor (beta chain) was recorded in a study of blood T cell repertoires in COVID-19. Study-wide context: The study drew acute and convalescent COVID-19 samples from the United States, Italy and Spain.

Enrollment of patients from Seattle took place during active infection, with longitudinal follow-up. In this sample, this clone turned up once. The junction had 1 base not matched to a gene; V was cut back by 3 bases and J by 4 bases. CDR3 length: 14 amino acids. The germline V gene encodes CDR1 PRHDT and CDR2 FYEKMQ (reference sequence). In the study's own analysis: For nucleated cells, counts were estimated from reference gene primer amplification. The method was immunoSEQ multiplex PCR; TCRdb's version includes in-frame clones alone and lacks a portion of them. V and J calls and clone size follow that table, whereas D and trimming were derived from the DNA. The profile shows some 300,000 clones, 70% to 90% of them singletons.

Sequencing input: peripheral blood. The gene calls are TRBV13 and TRBJ2-2, with TRBD1 matching over 8 bases. This TCR came from a woman aged 50 to 60 with COVID-19, enrolled during active disease. This CDR3 reads CASSFRGRTGELFF. The CDR3 nucleotides are TGTGCCAGCAGCTTCAGGGGGCGCACCGGGGAGCTGTTTTTT. The full variable domain, in which reference TRBV13 and TRBJ2-2 provide the parts outside the CDR3, is AAGVIQSPRHLIKEKRETATLKCYPIPRHDTVYWYQQGPGQDPQFLISFYEKMQSDKGSIPDRFSAQQFSDYHSELNMSSLELGDSALYFCASSFRGRTGELFFGEGSRLTVL.